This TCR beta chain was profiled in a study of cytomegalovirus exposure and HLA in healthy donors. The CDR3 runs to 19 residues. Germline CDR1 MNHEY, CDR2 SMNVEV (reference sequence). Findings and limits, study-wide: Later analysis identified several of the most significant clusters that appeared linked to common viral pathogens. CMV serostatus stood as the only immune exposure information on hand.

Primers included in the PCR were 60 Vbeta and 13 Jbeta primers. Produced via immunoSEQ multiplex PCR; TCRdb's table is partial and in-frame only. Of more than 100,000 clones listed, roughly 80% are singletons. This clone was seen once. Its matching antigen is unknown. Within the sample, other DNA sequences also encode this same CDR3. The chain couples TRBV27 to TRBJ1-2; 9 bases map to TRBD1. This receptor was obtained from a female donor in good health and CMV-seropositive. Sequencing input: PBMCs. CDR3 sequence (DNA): TGTGCTAGCGACCTTCTCTCCGGGACAGGGTCCGTCTCCTTCTATGGCTACACCTTC. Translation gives CASDLLSGTGSVSFYGYTF.